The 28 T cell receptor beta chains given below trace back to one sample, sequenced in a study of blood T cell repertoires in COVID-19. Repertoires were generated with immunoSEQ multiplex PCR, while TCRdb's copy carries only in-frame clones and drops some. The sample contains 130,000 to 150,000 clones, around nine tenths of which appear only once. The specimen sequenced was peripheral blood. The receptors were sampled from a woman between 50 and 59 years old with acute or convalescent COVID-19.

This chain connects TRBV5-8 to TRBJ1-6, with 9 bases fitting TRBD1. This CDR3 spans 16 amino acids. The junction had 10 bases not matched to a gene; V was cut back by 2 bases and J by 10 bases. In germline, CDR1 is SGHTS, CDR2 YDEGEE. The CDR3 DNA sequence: TGTGCCAGCAGCTTAGGGCATACAGGGGGCGGGTCACCCCTCCACTTT. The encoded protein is CASSLGHTGGGSPLHF.

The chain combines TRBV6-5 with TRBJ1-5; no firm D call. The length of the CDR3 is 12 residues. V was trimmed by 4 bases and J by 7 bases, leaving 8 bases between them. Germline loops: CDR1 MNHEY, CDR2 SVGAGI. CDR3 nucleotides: TGTGCCAGCAGTTTACCGGGACAGCCCCAGCATTTT. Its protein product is CASSLPGQPQHF.

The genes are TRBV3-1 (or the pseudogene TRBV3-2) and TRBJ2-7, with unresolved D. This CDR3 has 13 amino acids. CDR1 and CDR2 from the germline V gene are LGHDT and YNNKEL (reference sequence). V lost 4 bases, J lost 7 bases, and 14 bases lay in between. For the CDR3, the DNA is TGTGCCAGCAGCCCTACCCCGTCCCGTGAGCAGTACTTC. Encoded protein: CASSPTPSREQYF.

In DNA, the CDR3 is TGTGCCAGTAGTCCCAGGACTAGCGGGAGGGCCGATACGCAGTATTTT. It translates to CASSPRTSGRADTQYF. V usage is TRBV19 and J usage is TRBJ2-3; 15 bases align to TRBD2. In germline, CDR1 is LNHDA, CDR2 SQIVND (reference sequence). The CDR3 length is 16 residues. The ends lost 5 bases at V and 6 bases at J; junction bases unmatched: 6.

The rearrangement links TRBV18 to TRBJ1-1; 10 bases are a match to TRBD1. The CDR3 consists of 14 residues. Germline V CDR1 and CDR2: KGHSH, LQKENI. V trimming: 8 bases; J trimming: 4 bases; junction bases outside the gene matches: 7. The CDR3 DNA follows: TGTGCCAGCCAACTAGGGACAGGGGTCACTGAAGCTTTCTTT. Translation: CASQLGTGVTEAFF.

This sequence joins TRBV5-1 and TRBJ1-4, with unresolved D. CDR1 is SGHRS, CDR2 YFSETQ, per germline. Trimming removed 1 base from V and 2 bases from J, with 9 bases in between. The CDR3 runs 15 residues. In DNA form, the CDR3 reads TGCGCCAGCAGCTTGTTCGAGGTCACTAATGAAAAACTGTTTTTT. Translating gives CASSLFEVTNEKLFF.

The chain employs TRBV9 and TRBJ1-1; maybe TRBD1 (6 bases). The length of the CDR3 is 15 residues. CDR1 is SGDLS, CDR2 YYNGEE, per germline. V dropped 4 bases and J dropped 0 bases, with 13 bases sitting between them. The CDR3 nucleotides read TGTGCCAGCAGCCGTATGAGGGACATGAACACTGAAGCTTTCTTT. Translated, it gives CASSRMRDMNTEAFF.

The CDR3 spells CASRPEGLRINEQFF. DNA of the CDR3: TGTGCCAGCAGGCCCGAGGGACTAAGGATCAATGAGCAGTTCTTC. The chain links TRBV13 to TRBJ2-1, with 7 bases that match TRBD2. The V gene end was trimmed by 6 bases and the J gene end by 6 bases; junction bases not matched to a gene: 11. Germline CDR1 reads PRHDT; CDR2 reads FYEKMQ (reference sequence). This CDR3 spans 15 amino acids. Full variable domain (missing parts from reference TRBV13 and TRBJ2-1): AAGVIQSPRHLIKEKRETATLKCYPIPRHDTVYWYQQGPGQDPQFLISFYEKMQSDKGSIPDRFSAQQFSDYHSELNMSSLELGDSALYFCASRPEGLRINEQFFGPGTRLTVL.

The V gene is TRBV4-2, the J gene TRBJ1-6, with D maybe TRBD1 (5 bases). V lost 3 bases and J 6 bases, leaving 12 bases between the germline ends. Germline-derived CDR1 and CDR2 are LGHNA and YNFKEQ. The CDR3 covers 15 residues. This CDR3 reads CASSQDPGPNSPLHF. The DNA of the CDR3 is TGTGCCAGCAGCCAGGACCCAGGGCCTAATTCACCCCTCCACTTT.

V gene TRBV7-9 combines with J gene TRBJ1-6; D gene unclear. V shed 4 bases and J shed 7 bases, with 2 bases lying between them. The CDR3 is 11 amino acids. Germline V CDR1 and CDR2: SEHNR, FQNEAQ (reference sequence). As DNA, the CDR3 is TGTGCCAGCAGCTCAAATTCACCCCTCCACTTT. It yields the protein CASSSNSPLHF.

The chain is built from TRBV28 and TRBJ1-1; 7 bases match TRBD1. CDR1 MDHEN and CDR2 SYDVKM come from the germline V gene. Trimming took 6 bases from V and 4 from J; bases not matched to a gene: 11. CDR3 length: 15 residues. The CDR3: CASRLTGTEVTEAFF. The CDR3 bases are TGTGCCAGCAGGTTGACAGGGACCGAGGTCACTGAAGCTTTCTTT.

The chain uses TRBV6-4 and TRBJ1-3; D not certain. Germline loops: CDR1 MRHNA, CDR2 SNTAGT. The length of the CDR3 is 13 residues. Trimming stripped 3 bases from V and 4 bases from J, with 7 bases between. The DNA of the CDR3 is TGTGCCAGCAGTGAATCCTTCGGAAACACCATATATTTT. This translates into CASSESFGNTIYF.

The CDR3 sequence is CASSQGQGLHNEQFF. CDR3 coding DNA: TGTGCCAGCAGCCAAGGCCAGGGGCTTCACAATGAGCAGTTCTTC. This chain connects TRBV3-1 (or the pseudogene TRBV3-2) to TRBJ2-1, with D possibly being TRBD1 (6 bases). The CDR3 spans 15 residues. The V end was cut by 1 base, the J end by 5 bases, with 12 bases between. Germline V gene data show CDR1 as LGHDT and CDR2 as YNNKEL (reference sequence).

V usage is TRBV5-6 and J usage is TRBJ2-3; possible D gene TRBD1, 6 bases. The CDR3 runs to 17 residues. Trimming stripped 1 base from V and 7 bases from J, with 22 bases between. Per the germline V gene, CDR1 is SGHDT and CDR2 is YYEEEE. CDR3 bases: TGTGCCAGCAGCTTGTACCTCAGGAGGTCAGGGGATCATACGCAGTATTTT. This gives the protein CASSLYLRRSGDHTQYF.

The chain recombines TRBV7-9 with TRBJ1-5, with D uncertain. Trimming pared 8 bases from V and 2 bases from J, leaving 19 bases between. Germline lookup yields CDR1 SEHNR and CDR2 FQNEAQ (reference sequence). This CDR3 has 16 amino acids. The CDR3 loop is CASALGGTLGNQPQHF. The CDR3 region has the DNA TGTGCCAGCGCCCTGGGAGGTACTCTAGGCAATCAGCCCCAGCATTTT.

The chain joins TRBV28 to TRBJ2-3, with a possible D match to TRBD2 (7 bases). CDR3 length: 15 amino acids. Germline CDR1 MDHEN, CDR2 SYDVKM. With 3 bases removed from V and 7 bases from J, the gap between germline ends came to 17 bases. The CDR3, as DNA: TGTGCCAGCAGTTTCCTCTCGGGGGGCCCGTATACGCAGTATTTT. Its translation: CASSFLSGGPYTQYF. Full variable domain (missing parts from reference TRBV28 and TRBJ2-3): DVKVTQSSRYLVKRTGEKVFLECVQDMDHENMFWYRQDPGLGLRLIYFSYDVKMKEKGDIPEGYSVSREKKERFSLILESASTNQTSMYLCASSFLSGGPYTQYFGPGTRLTVL.

The DNA for the CDR3 is TGTGCCAGCAGGTCGGCCTCCCGAGGTGCTTTCTTT. Translation gives CASRSASRGAFF. The chain uses TRBV6-5 and TRBJ1-1; D is undetermined. Looked up from germline, CDR1 is MNHEY and CDR2 is SVGAGI. V was shortened by 6 bases and J by 11 bases, with 16 bases between the two germline ends. The CDR3 totals 12 residues.

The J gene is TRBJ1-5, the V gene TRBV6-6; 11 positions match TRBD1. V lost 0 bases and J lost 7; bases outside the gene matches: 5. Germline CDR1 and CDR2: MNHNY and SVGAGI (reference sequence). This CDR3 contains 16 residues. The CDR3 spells CASSYSGQGDGQPQHF. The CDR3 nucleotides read TGTGCCAGCAGTTACTCGGGACAGGGGGATGGACAGCCCCAGCATTTT.

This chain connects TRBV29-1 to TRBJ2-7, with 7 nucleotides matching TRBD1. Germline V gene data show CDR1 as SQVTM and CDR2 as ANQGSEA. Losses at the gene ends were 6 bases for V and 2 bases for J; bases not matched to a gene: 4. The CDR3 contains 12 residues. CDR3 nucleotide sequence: TGCAGCGTAGGGACAGATACCTACGAGCAGTACTTC. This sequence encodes CSVGTDTYEQYF.

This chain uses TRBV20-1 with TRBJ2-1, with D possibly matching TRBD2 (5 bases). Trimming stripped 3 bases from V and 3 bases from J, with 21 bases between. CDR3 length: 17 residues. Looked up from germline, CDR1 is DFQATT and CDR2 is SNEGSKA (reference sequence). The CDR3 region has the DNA TGCAGTGCTAGTATAACGCCGAGGGCCGCGTTCTACAATGAGCAGTTCTTC. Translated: CSASITPRAAFYNEQFF.

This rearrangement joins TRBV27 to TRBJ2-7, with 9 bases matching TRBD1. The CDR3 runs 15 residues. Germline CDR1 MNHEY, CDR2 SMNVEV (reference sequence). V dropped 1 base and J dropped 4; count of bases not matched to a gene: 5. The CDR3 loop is CASSLFRDRVYEQYF. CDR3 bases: TGTGCCAGCAGTTTATTCCGGGACAGGGTTTACGAGCAGTACTTC.

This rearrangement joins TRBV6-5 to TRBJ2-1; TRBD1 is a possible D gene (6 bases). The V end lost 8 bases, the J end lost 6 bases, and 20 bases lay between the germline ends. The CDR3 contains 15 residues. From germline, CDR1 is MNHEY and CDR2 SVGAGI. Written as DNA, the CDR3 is TGTGCCAGCTGCAGGGGATCCCTCTTCCTCAATGAGCAGTTCTTC. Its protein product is CASCRGSLFLNEQFF.

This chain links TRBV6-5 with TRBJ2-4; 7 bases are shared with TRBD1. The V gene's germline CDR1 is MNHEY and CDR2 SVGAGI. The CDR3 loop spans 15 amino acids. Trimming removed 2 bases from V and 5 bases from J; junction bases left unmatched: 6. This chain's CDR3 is CASSYPPGQENIQYF. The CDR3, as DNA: TGTGCCAGCAGTTACCCCCCCGGACAGGAAAACATTCAGTACTTC.

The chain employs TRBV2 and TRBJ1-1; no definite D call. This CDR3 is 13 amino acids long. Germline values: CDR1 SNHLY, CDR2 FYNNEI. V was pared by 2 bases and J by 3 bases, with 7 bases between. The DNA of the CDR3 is TGTGCCAGCAGTGAACCGGAGGACACTGAAGCTTTCTTT. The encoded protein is CASSEPEDTEAFF.

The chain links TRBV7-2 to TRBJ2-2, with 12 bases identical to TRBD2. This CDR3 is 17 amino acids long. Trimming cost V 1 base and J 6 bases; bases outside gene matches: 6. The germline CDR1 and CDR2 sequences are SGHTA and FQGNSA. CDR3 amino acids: CASSLGVLAGGPGELFF. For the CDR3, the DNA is TGTGCCAGCAGCTTAGGTGTCCTAGCGGGGGGGCCCGGGGAGCTGTTTTTT.

The CDR3 DNA sequence: TGTGCCAGCAGCTTGATACGTAGCTACGAGCAGTACTTC. This sequence encodes CASSLIRSYEQYF. V is TRBV11-1 and J is TRBJ2-7; D gene unclear. Germline values: CDR1 SGHAT, CDR2 FQDESV (reference sequence). The ends were cut back, 3 bases at V and 3 bases at J, with 9 bases in the middle. The CDR3 loop spans 13 amino acids.

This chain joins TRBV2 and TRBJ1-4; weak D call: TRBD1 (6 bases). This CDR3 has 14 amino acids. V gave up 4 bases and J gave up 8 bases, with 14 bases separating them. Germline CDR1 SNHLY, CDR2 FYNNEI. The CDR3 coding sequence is TGTGCCAGCAGTGGTAACAGGGCCGGCGAAAAACTGTTTTTT. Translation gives CASSGNRAGEKLFF. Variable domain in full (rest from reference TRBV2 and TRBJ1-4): EPEVTQTPSHQVTQMGQEVILRCVPISNHLYFYWYRQILGQKVEFLVSFYNNEISEKSEIFDDQFSVERPDGSNFTLKIRSTKLEDSAMYFCASSGNRAGEKLFFGSGTQLSVL.

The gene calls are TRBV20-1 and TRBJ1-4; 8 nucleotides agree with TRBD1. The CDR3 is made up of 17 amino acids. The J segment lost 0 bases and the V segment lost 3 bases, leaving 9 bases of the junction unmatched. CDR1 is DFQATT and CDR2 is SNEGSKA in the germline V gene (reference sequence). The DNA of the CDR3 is TGCAGTGCTAGTCAGGGGGCTTGGGGAGCAACTAATGAAAAACTGTTTTTT. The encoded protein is CSASQGAWGATNEKLFF.